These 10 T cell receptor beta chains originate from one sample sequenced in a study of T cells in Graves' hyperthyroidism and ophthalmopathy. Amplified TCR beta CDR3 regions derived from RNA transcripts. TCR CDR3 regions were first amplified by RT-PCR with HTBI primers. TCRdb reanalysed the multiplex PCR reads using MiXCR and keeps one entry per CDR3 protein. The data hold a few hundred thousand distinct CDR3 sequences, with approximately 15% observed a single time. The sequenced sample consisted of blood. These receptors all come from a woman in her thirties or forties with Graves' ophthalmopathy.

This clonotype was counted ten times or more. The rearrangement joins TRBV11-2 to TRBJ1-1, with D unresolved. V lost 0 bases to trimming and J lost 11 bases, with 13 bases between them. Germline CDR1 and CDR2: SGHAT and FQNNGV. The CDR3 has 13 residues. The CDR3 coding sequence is TGTGCCAGCAGCTTAGAGGCGGGATATCGCGCTTTCTTT. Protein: CASSLEAGYRAFF.

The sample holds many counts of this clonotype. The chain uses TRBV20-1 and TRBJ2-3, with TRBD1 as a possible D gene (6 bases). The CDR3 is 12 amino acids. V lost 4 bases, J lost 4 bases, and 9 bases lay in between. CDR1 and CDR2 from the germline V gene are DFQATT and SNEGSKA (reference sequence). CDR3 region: CSATTGPDTQYF. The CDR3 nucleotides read TGCAGTGCTACAACAGGGCCAGATACGCAGTATTTT.

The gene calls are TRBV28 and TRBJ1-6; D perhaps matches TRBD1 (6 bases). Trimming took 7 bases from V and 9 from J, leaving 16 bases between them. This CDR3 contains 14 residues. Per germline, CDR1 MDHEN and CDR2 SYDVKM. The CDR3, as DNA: TGTGCCAGCACCGTCATACAGGGTTCTTCACCCCTCCACTTT. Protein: CASTVIQGSSPLHF.

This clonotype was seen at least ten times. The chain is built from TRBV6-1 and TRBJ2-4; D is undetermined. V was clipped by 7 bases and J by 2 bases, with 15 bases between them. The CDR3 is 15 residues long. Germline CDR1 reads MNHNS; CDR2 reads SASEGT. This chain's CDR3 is CASTRTGDPKNIQYF. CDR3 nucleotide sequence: TGTGCCAGCACCCGAACGGGCGACCCCAAAAACATTCAGTACTTC.

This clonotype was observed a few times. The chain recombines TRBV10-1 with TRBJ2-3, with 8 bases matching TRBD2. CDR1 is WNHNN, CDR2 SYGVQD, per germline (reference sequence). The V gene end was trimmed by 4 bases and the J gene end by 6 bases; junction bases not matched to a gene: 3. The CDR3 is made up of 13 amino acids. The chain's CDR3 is CASSAGLVDTQYF. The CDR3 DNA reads TGCGCCAGCAGTGCGGGACTAGTGGATACGCAGTATTTT.

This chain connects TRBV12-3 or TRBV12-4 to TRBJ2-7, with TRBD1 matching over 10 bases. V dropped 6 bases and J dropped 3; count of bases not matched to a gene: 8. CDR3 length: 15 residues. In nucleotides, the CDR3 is TGTGCCAGCAGGCAACCCGGGACAGGGGTCTACGAGCAGTACTTC. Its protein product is CASRQPGTGVYEQYF.

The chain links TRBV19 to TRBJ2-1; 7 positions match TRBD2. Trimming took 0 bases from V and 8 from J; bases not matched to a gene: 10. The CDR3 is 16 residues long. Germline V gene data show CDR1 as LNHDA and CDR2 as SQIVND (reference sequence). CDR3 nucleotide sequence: TGTGCCAGTAGTATAGATCGGAGCGGGGTGTGGGATGAGCAGTTCTTC. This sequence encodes CASSIDRSGVWDEQFF.

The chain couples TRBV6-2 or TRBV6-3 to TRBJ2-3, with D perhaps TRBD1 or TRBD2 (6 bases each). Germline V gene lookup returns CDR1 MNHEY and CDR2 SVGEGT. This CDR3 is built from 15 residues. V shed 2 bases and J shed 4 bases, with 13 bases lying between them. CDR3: CASSYGGGGADTQYF. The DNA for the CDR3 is TGTGCCAGCAGTTACGGAGGGGGTGGCGCAGATACGCAGTATTTT.

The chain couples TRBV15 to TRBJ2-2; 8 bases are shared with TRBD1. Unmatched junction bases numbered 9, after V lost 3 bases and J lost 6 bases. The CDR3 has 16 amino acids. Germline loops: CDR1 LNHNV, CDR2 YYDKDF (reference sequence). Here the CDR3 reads CATSRNLDRGAGELFF. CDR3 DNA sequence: TGTGCCACCAGCAGGAACTTAGACAGGGGTGCCGGGGAGCTGTTTTTT.

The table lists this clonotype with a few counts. Written as DNA, the CDR3 is TGCGCCAGCAGCTTATTAGGACAGGGGGCAGGAACAGATACGCAGTATTTT. It translates to CASSLLGQGAGTDTQYF. The chain has TRBV5-1 and TRBJ2-3; 11 bases are shared with TRBD1. The CDR3 runs to 17 residues. The V and J ends lost 2 bases and 3 bases, in that order; junction bases with no gene match: 8. The V gene's germline CDR1 is SGHRS and CDR2 YFSETQ.